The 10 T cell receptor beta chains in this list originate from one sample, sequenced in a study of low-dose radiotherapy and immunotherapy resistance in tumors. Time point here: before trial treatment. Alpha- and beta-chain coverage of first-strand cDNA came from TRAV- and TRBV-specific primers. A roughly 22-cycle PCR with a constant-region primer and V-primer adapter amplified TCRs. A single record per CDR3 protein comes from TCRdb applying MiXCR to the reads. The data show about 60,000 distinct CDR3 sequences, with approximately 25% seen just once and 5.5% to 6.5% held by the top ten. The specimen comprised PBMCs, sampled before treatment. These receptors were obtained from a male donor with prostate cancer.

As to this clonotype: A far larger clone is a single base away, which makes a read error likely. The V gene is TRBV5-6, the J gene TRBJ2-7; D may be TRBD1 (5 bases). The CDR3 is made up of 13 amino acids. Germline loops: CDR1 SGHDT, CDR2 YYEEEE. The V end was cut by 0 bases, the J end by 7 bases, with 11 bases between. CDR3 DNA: TGTGCCAGCAGCTTGGACAGGAACAATGAGCAGTACTTC. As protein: CASSLDRNNEQYF.

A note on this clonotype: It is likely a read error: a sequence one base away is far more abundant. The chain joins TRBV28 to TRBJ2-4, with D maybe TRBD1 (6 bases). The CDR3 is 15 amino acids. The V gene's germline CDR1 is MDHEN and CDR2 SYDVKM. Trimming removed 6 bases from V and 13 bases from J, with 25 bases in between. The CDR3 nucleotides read TGTGCCAGCAGCGTAACCGGGACACACTACAATGAGCAGTACTTC. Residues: CASSVTGTHYNEQYF. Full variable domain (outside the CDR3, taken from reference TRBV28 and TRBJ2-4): DVKVTQSSRYLVKRTGEKVFLECVQDMDHENMFWYRQDPGLGLRLIYFSYDVKMKEKGDIPEGYSVSREKKERFSLILESASTNQTSMYLCASSVTGTHYNEQYFGAGTRLSVL.

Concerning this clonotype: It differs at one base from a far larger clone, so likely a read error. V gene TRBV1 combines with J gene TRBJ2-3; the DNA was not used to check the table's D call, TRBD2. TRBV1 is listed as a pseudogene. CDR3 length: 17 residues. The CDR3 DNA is TGCGCCAGCAGCCAAGAGGCCAGCGGGAGGACCACAGATATGCAGTATTTT. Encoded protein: CASSQEASGRTTDMQYF.

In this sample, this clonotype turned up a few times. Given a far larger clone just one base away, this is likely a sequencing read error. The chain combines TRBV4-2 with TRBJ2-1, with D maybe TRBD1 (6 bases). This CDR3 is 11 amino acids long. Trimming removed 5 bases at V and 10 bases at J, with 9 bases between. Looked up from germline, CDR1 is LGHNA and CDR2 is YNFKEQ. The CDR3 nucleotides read TGTGCCAGCAGCTACAGGGACGAGCAGTTCTTC. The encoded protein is CASSYRDEQFF.

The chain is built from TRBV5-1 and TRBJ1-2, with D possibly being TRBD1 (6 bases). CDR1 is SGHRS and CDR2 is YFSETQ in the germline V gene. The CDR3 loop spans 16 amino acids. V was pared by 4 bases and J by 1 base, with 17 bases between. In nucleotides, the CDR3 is TGCGCCAGCAGCCCTAAAGGGGACACCTATAACTATGGCTACACCTTC. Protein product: CASSPKGDTYNYGYTF.

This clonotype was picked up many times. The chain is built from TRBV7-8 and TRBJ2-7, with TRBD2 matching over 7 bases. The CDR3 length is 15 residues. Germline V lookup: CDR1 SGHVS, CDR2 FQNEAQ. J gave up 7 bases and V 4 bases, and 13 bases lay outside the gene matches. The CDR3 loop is CASSSWVAGALEQYF. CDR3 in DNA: TGTGCCAGCAGCTCGTGGGTTGCGGGAGCGTTAGAGCAGTACTTC.

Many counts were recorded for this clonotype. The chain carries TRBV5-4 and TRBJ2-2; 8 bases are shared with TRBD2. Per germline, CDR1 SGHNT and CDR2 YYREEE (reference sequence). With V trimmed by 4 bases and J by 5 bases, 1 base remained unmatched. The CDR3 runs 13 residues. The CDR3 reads CASSIAGTGELFF. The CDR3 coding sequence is TGTGCCAGCAGCATAGCGGGAACCGGGGAGCTGTTTTTT. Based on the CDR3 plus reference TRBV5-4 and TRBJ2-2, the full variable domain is ETGVTQSPTHLIKTRGQQVTLRCSSQSGHNTVSWYQQALGQGPQFIFQYYREEENGRGNFPPRFSGLQFPNYSSELNVNALELDDSALYLCASSIAGTGELFFGEGSRLTVL.

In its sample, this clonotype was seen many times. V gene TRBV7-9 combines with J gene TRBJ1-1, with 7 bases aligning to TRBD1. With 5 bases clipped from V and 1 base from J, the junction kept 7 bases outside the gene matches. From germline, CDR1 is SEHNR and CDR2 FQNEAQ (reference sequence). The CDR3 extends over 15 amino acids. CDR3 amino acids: CASSRRTGPNTEAFF. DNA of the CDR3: TGTGCCAGCAGCCGAAGGACAGGACCGAACACTGAAGCTTTCTTT. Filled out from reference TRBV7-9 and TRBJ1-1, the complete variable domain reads DTGVSQNPRHKITKRGQNVTFRCDPISEHNRLYWYRQTLGQGPEFLTYFQNEAQLEKSRLLSDRFSAERPKGSFSTLEIQRTEQGDSAMYLCASSRRTGPNTEAFFGQGTRLTVV.

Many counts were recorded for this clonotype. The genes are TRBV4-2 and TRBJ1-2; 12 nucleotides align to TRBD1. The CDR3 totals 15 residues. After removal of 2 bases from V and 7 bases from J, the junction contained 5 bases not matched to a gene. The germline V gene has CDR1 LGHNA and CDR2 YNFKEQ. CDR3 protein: CASSQPGQGAAGYTF. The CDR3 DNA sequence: TGTGCCAGCAGCCAACCGGGACAGGGGGCGGCTGGCTACACCTTC.

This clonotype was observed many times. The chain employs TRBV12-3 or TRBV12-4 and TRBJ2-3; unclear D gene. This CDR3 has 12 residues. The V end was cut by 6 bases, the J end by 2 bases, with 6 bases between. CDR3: CASSPYTDTQYF. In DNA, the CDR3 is TGTGCCAGCAGCCCGTACACAGATACGCAGTATTTT.